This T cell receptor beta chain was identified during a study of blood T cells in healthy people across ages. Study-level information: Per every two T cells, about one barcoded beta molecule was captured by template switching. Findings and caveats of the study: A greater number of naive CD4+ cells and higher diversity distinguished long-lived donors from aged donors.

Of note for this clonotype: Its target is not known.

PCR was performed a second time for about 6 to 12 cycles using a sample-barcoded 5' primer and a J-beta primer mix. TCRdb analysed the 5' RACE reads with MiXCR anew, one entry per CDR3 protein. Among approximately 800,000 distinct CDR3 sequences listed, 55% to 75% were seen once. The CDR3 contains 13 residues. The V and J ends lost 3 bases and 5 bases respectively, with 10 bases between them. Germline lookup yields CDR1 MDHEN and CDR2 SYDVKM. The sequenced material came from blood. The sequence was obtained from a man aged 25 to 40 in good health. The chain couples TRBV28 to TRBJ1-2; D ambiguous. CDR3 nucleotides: TGTGCCAGCAGTTTGGTCGGCCGATATGGCTACACCTTC. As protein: CASSLVGRYGYTF.